Included here is one TCR beta chain sequence, with context. Antigen unknown. In the naive CD8 group, cells lacked CD45RO and were positively selected for CCR7, so terminally differentiated effector memory CD45RA+ cells were left out. The entry originates in a study of shared clonotypes between healthy human individuals. At the level of the study: There were three CD4 naive, three CD4 memory, two CD8 naive and one CD8 memory plates per donor.

Study-wide results and limits: Some naive CD4 clonotypes, 4% to 6%, turned up in common across four donors. Sample collection involved blood only; tissue repertoires are likely different. Clonotype sharing among donors was expected to depend on sequencing depth.

The method was immunoSEQ multiplex PCR; TCRdb's version includes in-frame clones alone and lacks a portion of them. The sample lists hundreds of thousands of clones, about 96% seen once, with less than 0.3% in the top ten. This CDR3 is built from 15 residues. V was shortened by 1 base and J by 11 bases, with 16 bases between the two germline ends. Germline V gives CDR1 SGHKS, CDR2 YYEKEE (reference sequence). The genes are TRBV5-5 and TRBJ2-6; TRBD1 might be the D (6 bases). This TCR derives from a man aged 25 to 45 in good health. Sequencing was carried out using naive CD8+ T cells sorted from blood. The CDR3 bases are TGTGCCAGCAGCTTGAATCTCCGGGACAAGGACGTCCTGACTTTC. Translating it yields CASSLNLRDKDVLTF.